This TCR beta chain was documented in a study of shared clonotypes between healthy human individuals. The wider study: Per donor, CD8 memory used one plate, CD8 naive used two, CD4 memory used three and CD4 naive used three. Study-wide results and limits: Roughly 5% of naive CD4 clonotypes were common to a few donors. Measured sharing among donors was expected to vary with sequencing depth.

As processed by the authors: ImmunoSEQ sequences covered only the junction and lacked quality scores; filtering therefore differed. Libraries were prepared by immunoSEQ multiplex PCR; TCRdb keeps only in-frame clonotypes and omits some of them. V, J and clone size derive from that table, while D and trimming were established from the DNA sequence. This sample has about 190,000 clones, with 60% to 75% found just once. Of note for this clone: Its target is unknown.

Material for sequencing was memory CD4+ T cells sorted from blood. Subset noted: CD45RA-negative fraction. This TCR was recovered from a man aged 25 to 40 in good health.

CDR3 protein: CASSLETGGITGELFF. The CDR3 DNA follows: TGTGCCAGCAGCCTAGAAACAGGGGGTATCACCGGGGAGCTGTTTTTT. The V and J genes are TRBV14 and TRBJ2-2; TRBD1 matches at 8 bases. The CDR3 sequence is 16 residues long. V shed 4 bases, J shed 4 bases, and the junction held 8 bases outside the gene matches. The germline V gene has CDR1 SGHDN and CDR2 FVKESK.